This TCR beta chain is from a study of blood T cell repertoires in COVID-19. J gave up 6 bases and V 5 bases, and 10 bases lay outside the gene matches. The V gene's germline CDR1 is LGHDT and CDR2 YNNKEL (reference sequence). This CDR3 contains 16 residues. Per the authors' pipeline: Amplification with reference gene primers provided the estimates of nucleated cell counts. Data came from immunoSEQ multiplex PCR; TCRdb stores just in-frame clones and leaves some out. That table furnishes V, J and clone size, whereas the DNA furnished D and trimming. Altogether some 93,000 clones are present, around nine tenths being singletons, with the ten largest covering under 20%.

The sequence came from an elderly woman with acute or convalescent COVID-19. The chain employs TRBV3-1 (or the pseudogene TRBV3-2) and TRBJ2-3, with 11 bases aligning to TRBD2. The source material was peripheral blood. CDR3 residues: CASSYLAGGPRDTQYF. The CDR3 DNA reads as TGTGCCAGCAGCTACCTAGCGGGGGGCCCGCGGGATACGCAGTATTTT.